These 16 T cell receptor beta chains were sequenced from one sample in a study of T-cell reconstitution after alpha-beta-depleted transplantation in children. Using unique molecular identifiers, the investigators prepared the TCRbeta library. Via MiXCR, TCRdb re-called the PCR reads, giving one row per CDR3 protein. The sample includes 440,000 or so distinct CDR3 sequences, around 9.9% of them seen just once. This material consisted of PBMCs from the stem cell graft donor, taken from the stem cell graft. These receptors were taken from a human donor who donated a stem cell graft to a child with acute myeloid leukemia.

This clonotype has more than one count but fewer than ten. The rearrangement uses TRBV7-2 and TRBJ2-5; possibly TRBD2 for D (5 bases). Trimming took off 4 bases at V and 1 base at J, with 10 bases between the two ends. The CDR3 has 14 amino acids. The germline gives CDR1 SGHTA, CDR2 FQGNSA. CDR3 DNA sequence: TGTGCCAGCAGCTCCGTAGCGTTCCAAGAGACCCAGTACTTC. It yields the protein CASSSVAFQETQYF.

This clonotype turned up a few times. The genes are TRBV7-2 and TRBJ1-4, with D hard to call. This CDR3 is 15 amino acids long. V was cut by 4 bases and J by 0 bases, with 9 bases left in between. Germline-derived CDR1 and CDR2 are SGHTA and FQGNSA. DNA for the CDR3: TGTGCCAGCAGCTCCGGTCCTGCAACTAATGAAAAACTGTTTTTT. It encodes CASSSGPATNEKLFF.

The V gene is TRBV9, the J gene TRBJ2-1; D is perhaps TRBD1 (5 bases). Germline CDR1 is SGDLS and CDR2 is YYNGEE. V lost 0 bases and J lost 3, with 19 bases in between. The CDR3 is 18 residues long. The CDR3 DNA follows: TGTGCCAGCAGCGTAGCCCCCGGTGTACAGGTCCTCTACAATGAGCAGTTCTTC. Translated: CASSVAPGVQVLYNEQFF.

This clonotype was picked up a small number of times. The chain employs TRBV7-2 and TRBJ2-5, with a weak D call TRBD1 (5 bases). The germline V and J ends were trimmed by 10 bases and 2 bases, with 14 bases remaining between them. Looked up from germline, CDR1 is SGHTA and CDR2 is FQGNSA. The CDR3 length is 13 residues. The CDR3 loop is CAISAGIQETQYF. CDR3 sequence (DNA): TGTGCCATTTCGGCAGGGATACAAGAGACCCAGTACTTC.

This clonotype was seen a handful of times. The CDR3 DNA is TGCGCCAGCAGCTTGCCTCGAGACGACCCGAAAAACTACAATGAGCAGTTCTTC. It specifies CASSLPRDDPKNYNEQFF. V gene TRBV5-1 combines with J gene TRBJ2-1; D is ambiguous. The germline V gene encodes CDR1 SGHRS and CDR2 YFSETQ. The CDR3 has 18 residues. V was clipped by 1 base and J by 3 bases, with 20 bases between them.

Only a few counts were recorded for this clonotype. The rearrangement uses TRBV10-3 and TRBJ2-7; 8 nucleotides line up with TRBD1. The CDR3 spans 12 residues. V dropped 7 bases and J dropped 5; count of bases not matched to a gene: 4. Germline lookup yields CDR1 ENHRY and CDR2 SYGVKD. The CDR3 is CAITDRDNEQYF. In DNA, the CDR3 is TGTGCCATCACGGACAGGGACAACGAGCAGTACTTC.

This clonotype has just a few counts. This chain connects TRBV12-3 or TRBV12-4 to TRBJ1-1; 8 bases map to TRBD1. The V segment lost 1 base and the J segment 3 bases; nucleotides outside the gene matches: 16. CDR3 length: 19 amino acids. CDR3 in DNA: TGTGCCAGCAGTTTAGACCGACTCCTTCCAGGGGGCGCGGACACTGAAGCTTTCTTT. Its protein is CASSLDRLLPGGADTEAFF.

The chain is built from TRBV7-2 and TRBJ1-1; D gene unclear. Germline CDR1 is SGHTA and CDR2 is FQGNSA. Trimming removed 1 base at V and 9 bases at J, with 12 bases between. The CDR3 has 13 residues. The CDR3 loop reads CASSLESLRKAFF. The CDR3 DNA sequence: TGTGCCAGCAGCTTAGAGTCGCTGAGAAAAGCTTTCTTT.

Here the CDR3 DNA reads TGTGCCAGCAAAGTACTCGGAGGGAGCAATCAGCCCCAGCATTTT. Translating gives CASKVLGGSNQPQHF. This chain connects TRBV27 to TRBJ1-5; D is unresolved. Trimming took off 7 bases at V and 1 base at J, with 14 bases between the two ends. The CDR3 contains 15 residues. CDR1 and CDR2 from the germline V gene are MNHEY and SMNVEV (reference sequence).

There are a few counts of this clonotype. V usage is TRBV12-3 or TRBV12-4 and J usage is TRBJ2-1; tentative D call: TRBD1 (5 bases). Trimming took off 7 bases at V and 7 bases at J, with 17 bases between the two ends. The length of the CDR3 is 14 residues. This CDR3 is CASTPGAPSNEQFF. Here the CDR3 DNA reads TGTGCCAGCACCCCTGGGGCGCCAAGTAATGAGCAGTTCTTC.

This clonotype has more than one count but fewer than ten. The chain uses TRBV5-1 and TRBJ2-1, with TRBD2 matching 9 bases. The CDR3 is 17 residues long. Trimming took 0 bases from V and 0 from J; bases not matched to a gene: 4. CDR1 and CDR2 from the germline V gene are SGHRS and YFSETQ. The CDR3 loop is CASSLGPSGTSYNEQFF. CDR3 nucleotides: TGCGCCAGCAGCTTGGGGCCTAGCGGGACCTCCTACAATGAGCAGTTCTTC.

J is TRBJ1-4 and V is TRBV27; D perhaps matches TRBD1 (5 bases). The V and J ends lost 10 bases and 11 bases respectively, with 11 bases between them. This CDR3 spans 10 amino acids. Germline CDR1 and CDR2: MNHEY and SMNVEV (reference sequence). The DNA of the CDR3 is TGTGCCACCTCCGGGGGGAAACTGTTTTTT. It encodes CATSGGKLFF.

At least ten counts were recorded for this clonotype. This chain joins TRBV9 and TRBJ2-3; D gene ambiguous. CDR3 length: 17 amino acids. Trimming removed 0 bases from V and 4 bases from J, with 18 bases in between. Germline V gives CDR1 SGDLS, CDR2 YYNGEE. In DNA, the CDR3 is TGTGCCAGCAGCGTAGCTGTCTTGACCCCCGGCGCAGATACGCAGTATTTT. Translating it yields CASSVAVLTPGADTQYF.

This clonotype has only a few counts. This chain uses TRBV27 with TRBJ1-5; D gene ambiguous. V lost 4 bases and J lost 5, with 9 bases in between. Germline CDR1 reads MNHEY; CDR2 reads SMNVEV (reference sequence). This CDR3 region has 13 residues. Here the CDR3 reads CASSSEMYQPQHF. The CDR3 DNA sequence: TGTGCCAGCAGTTCCGAAATGTATCAGCCCCAGCATTTT.

This clonotype was detected only a few times. The chain carries TRBV10-3 and TRBJ1-2; D call uncertain. The germline CDR1 and CDR2 sequences are ENHRY and SYGVKD. The CDR3 consists of 11 residues. The ends were cut back, 8 bases at V and 5 bases at J, with 9 bases in the middle. DNA for the CDR3: TGTGCCATCCCTGGGGTATATGGCTACACCTTC. Translating gives CAIPGVYGYTF.

This clonotype turned up a few times. The chain carries TRBV20-1 and TRBJ2-1, with TRBD1 as a possible D gene (6 bases). Trimming took off 7 bases at V and 0 bases at J, with 13 bases between the two ends. The CDR3 has 14 residues. Germline-derived CDR1 and CDR2 are DFQATT and SNEGSKA (reference sequence). The CDR3 protein is CSVGGASSYNEQFF. In DNA form, the CDR3 reads TGCAGTGTAGGGGGAGCTAGCTCCTACAATGAGCAGTTCTTC.